Shown below are 22 T cell receptor beta chains from a single sample sequenced in a study of blood T cell repertoires in COVID-19. TCRdb keeps only in-frame clones here, not all; method: immunoSEQ multiplex PCR. Here the sample spans 250,000 to 350,000 clones, around nine tenths being singletons. The sequenced sample consisted of peripheral blood. These receptors all stem from a woman aged 55-69 years with acute or convalescent COVID-19.

The chain combines TRBV5-6 with TRBJ2-2; 10 nucleotides match TRBD1. V was pared by 1 base and J by 6 bases, with 6 bases of the junction left unmatched. The CDR3 totals 16 residues. Per germline, CDR1 SGHDT and CDR2 YYEEEE. CDR3 nucleotide sequence: TGTGCCAGCAGCTTGCTGGGGACAGGGGCTTCCGGGGAGCTGTTTTTT. Translation gives CASSLLGTGASGELFF.

This clone was seen only a few times. The genes are TRBV9 and TRBJ1-3; 8 bases align to TRBD1. The length of the CDR3 is 17 residues. The trim removed 5 bases at V and 3 bases at J, leaving 13 bases unmatched. Germline V gene data show CDR1 as SGDLS and CDR2 as YYNGEE. CDR3 DNA: TGTGCCAGCAGTAGCCTTCCGGGACAGGAAGGTGGAAACACCATATATTTT. Translation gives CASSSLPGQEGGNTIYF.

The chain employs TRBV4-3 and TRBJ2-7; no definite D call. With 0 bases removed from V and 6 bases from J, the gap between germline ends came to 6 bases. Germline-derived CDR1 and CDR2 are LGHNA and YSLEER. This CDR3 is built from 12 residues. The DNA of the CDR3 is TGCGCCAGCAGCCAAGATCGGAGCGAGCAGTACTTC. Translation gives CASSQDRSEQYF.

The V gene is TRBV6-5, the J gene TRBJ2-1; 13 positions match TRBD2. Germline V gives CDR1 MNHEY, CDR2 SVGAGI. The CDR3 has 15 amino acids. With 3 bases clipped from V and 10 bases from J, the junction kept 6 bases outside the gene matches. CDR3 bases: TGTGCCAGCAGTTATACTAGCGGGGGGGCGTACGAGCAGTTCTTC. This translates into CASSYTSGGAYEQFF.

This clone was observed a single time. The same CDR3 is also encoded by other DNA sequences in this sample. The V and J genes are TRBV6-2 or TRBV6-3 and TRBJ2-1; D perhaps matches TRBD1 (6 bases). Germline assignment: CDR1 MNHEY and CDR2 SVGEGT. The CDR3 is made up of 16 amino acids. The ends were cut back, 2 bases at V and 6 bases at J, with 17 bases in the middle. Here the CDR3 reads CASSYLRAGVANEQFF. The CDR3 DNA is TGTGCCAGCAGTTACCTACGGGCAGGGGTGGCCAATGAGCAGTTCTTC.

The rearrangement joins TRBV7-9 to TRBJ1-1, with 9 bases fitting TRBD1. This CDR3 spans 16 amino acids. V dropped 3 bases and J dropped 1; count of bases not matched to a gene: 6. Germline V lookup: CDR1 SEHNR, CDR2 FQNEAQ (reference sequence). The CDR3 region has the DNA TGTGCCAGCAGCTTTAGGGACAGGGTCCCGAACACTGAAGCTTTCTTT. Protein product: CASSFRDRVPNTEAFF.

This clone was seen only once. V and J are TRBV7-9 and TRBJ1-3; weak D call: TRBD1 (6 bases). V was cut by 5 bases and J by 2 bases, with 10 bases left in between. The CDR3 consists of 14 residues. Germline V gene lookup returns CDR1 SEHNR and CDR2 FQNEAQ (reference sequence). DNA of the CDR3: TGTGCCAGCAGCGATACAGGGACTGGAAACACCATATATTTT. Encoded protein: CASSDTGTGNTIYF.

The V call is TRBV10-3, the J call TRBJ2-3; 12 bases are a match to TRBD2. J gave up 2 bases and V 0 bases, and 3 bases lay outside the gene matches. Germline loops: CDR1 ENHRY, CDR2 SYGVKD. The CDR3 has 17 amino acids. The CDR3 DNA reads TGTGCCATCAGTGAGTCGCCTAGCGGGGGGGTCACAGATACGCAGTATTTT. Amino acids: CAISESPSGGVTDTQYF.

The chain recombines TRBV6-5 with TRBJ2-1, with 8 bases that match TRBD1. From germline, CDR1 is MNHEY and CDR2 SVGAGI. The CDR3 is made up of 15 amino acids. V trimming: 7 bases; J trimming: 3 bases; junction bases outside the gene matches: 8. CDR3 sequence (DNA): TGTGCCAGCACCCCAACACAGGGGGGCTACAATGAGCAGTTCTTC. Translated, it gives CASTPTQGGYNEQFF.

This chain uses TRBV6-4 with TRBJ2-7, with TRBD2 matching 12 bases. Per germline, CDR1 MRHNA and CDR2 SNTAGT. The CDR3 is 15 residues long. With V trimmed by 6 bases and J by 2 bases, 5 bases remained unmatched. In DNA form, the CDR3 reads TGTGCCAGCAGGCTGACTAGCGGGGGTCCCTACGAGCAGTACTTC. This translates into CASRLTSGGPYEQYF.

The chain carries TRBV24-1 and TRBJ2-7; D uncertain. Germline CDR1 and CDR2: KGHDR and SFDVKD. The length of the CDR3 is 14 residues. V lost 3 bases, J lost 0 bases, and 8 bases lay in between. The CDR3 region is CATSDASDSYEQYF. DNA for the CDR3: TGTGCCACCAGTGATGCCAGCGACTCCTACGAGCAGTACTTC.

The chain uses TRBV6-5 and TRBJ2-3; the D gene is possibly TRBD1 (5 bases). This CDR3 contains 15 residues. The V and J ends lost 6 bases and 1 base respectively, with 14 bases between them. Germline CDR1 MNHEY, CDR2 SVGAGI. In nucleotides, the CDR3 is TGTGCCAGCAGCTACGGAGAAGGGGGCACAGATACGCAGTATTTT. Encoded protein: CASSYGEGGTDTQYF.

The chain is built from TRBV4-1 and TRBJ2-3; TRBD1 matches 7 bases. The V gene's germline CDR1 is MGHRA and CDR2 YSYEKL. CDR3 length: 22 residues. Trimming at V came to 0 bases and at J to 6 bases, leaving 27 bases not matched to a gene. DNA of the CDR3: TGCGCCAGCAGCCAAGAGGGGTTCTTCGTGCAGGTAGGGGACAGCGGCCGGGATACGCAGTATTTT. It encodes CASSQEGFFVQVGDSGRDTQYF.

The V and J genes are TRBV2 and TRBJ1-6; 7 bases are shared with TRBD1. V was clipped by 6 bases and J by 9 bases; unmatched bases: 14. The CDR3 covers 16 residues. Germline CDR1 SNHLY, CDR2 FYNNEI. The CDR3 protein is CASRSGTVELISPLHF. CDR3 nucleotides: TGTGCCAGCAGGTCCGGGACAGTCGAACTAATTTCACCCCTCCACTTT. The whole variable domain, remainder taken from reference TRBV2 and TRBJ1-6, is EPEVTQTPSHQVTQMGQEVILRCVPISNHLYFYWYRQILGQKVEFLVSFYNNEISEKSEIFDDQFSVERPDGSNFTLKIRSTKLEDSAMYFCASRSGTVELISPLHFGNGTRLTVT.

The rearrangement links TRBV7-8 to TRBJ2-1, with a tentative D call TRBD1 (6 bases). CDR3 length equals 11 residues. The V and J ends lost 11 bases and 7 bases respectively, with 12 bases between them. CDR1 and CDR2 (germline): SGHVS, FQNEAQ. This CDR3 is CASQRGNEQFF. DNA of the CDR3: TGTGCCTCCCAGAGGGGGAATGAGCAGTTCTTC.

V and J are TRBV28 and TRBJ1-3; a possible D gene is TRBD1 (5 bases). Germline lookup yields CDR1 MDHEN and CDR2 SYDVKM. CDR3 length: 12 amino acids. V lost 8 bases, J lost 2 bases, and 7 bases lay in between. The DNA of the CDR3 is TGTGCCAGCGTAGGGGCTGGAAACACCATATATTTT. Translation gives CASVGAGNTIYF.

V and J are TRBV30 and TRBJ1-1; a possible D gene is TRBD1 (5 bases). V was shortened by 3 bases and J by 6 bases, with 11 bases between the two germline ends. Germline V CDR1 and CDR2: GTSNPN, SVGIG (reference sequence). The length of the CDR3 is 12 residues. This CDR3 reads CAWRGGAAEAFF. CDR3 coding DNA: TGTGCCTGGAGGGGAGGGGCGGCTGAAGCTTTCTTT. Variable domain in full (rest from reference TRBV30 and TRBJ1-1): SQTIHQWPATLVQPVGSPLSLECTVEGTSNPNLYWYRQAAGRGLQLLFYSVGIGQISSEVPQNLSASRPQDRQFILSSKKLLLSDSGFYLCAWRGGAAEAFFGQGTRLTVV.

The rearrangement links TRBV14 to TRBJ1-4; 11 positions match TRBD1. Germline V CDR1 and CDR2: SGHDN, FVKESK. V shed 2 bases and J 3 bases; nucleotides not matched to a gene: 2. The CDR3 consists of 16 residues. The CDR3 DNA is TGTGCCAGCAGCCAACGGACAGGGGGCCCTAATGAAAAACTGTTTTTT. Residues: CASSQRTGGPNEKLFF.

The chain employs TRBV4-3 and TRBJ1-3; the D is unclear. Germline V gene lookup returns CDR1 LGHNA and CDR2 YSLEER. The V gene lost 2 bases and the J gene lost 1 base, with 9 bases spanning the gap. The CDR3 loop spans 15 amino acids. Here the CDR3 reads CASSQSTGSGNTIYF. The CDR3 DNA reads TGCGCCAGCAGCCAATCGACGGGATCTGGAAACACCATATATTTT.

This sequence joins TRBV6-1 and TRBJ1-5; D gene ambiguous. The V and J ends lost 3 bases and 4 bases respectively, with 13 bases between them. The germline gives CDR1 MNHNS, CDR2 SASEGT. The CDR3 contains 15 residues. The CDR3, as DNA: TGTGCCAGCAGTGAGGTGTGGCAGTCGAATCAGCCCCAGCATTTT. This gives the protein CASSEVWQSNQPQHF.

The chain links TRBV28 to TRBJ2-7; TRBD1 might be the D (6 bases). The ends were cut back, 4 bases at V and 3 bases at J, with 22 bases in the middle. In germline, CDR1 is MDHEN, CDR2 SYDVKM. This CDR3 spans 17 amino acids. The CDR3 DNA sequence: TGTGCCAGCAGTTCGCCGCTCTGGGGGCAGGGATTCTACGAGCAGTACTTC. As protein: CASSSPLWGQGFYEQYF.

CDR3 sequence reads: CASSPTGRKPQHF. The CDR3 DNA follows: TGTGCCAGCAGTCCAACAGGGAGAAAGCCCCAGCATTTT. The genes are TRBV12-3 or TRBV12-4 and TRBJ1-5; D may be TRBD1 (6 bases). Deletions cut 5 bases from V and 8 bases from J, with 13 bases between. CDR3 length equals 13 residues.